The rows below give T cell receptor beta chains drawn from one sample of a study of cytomegalovirus exposure and HLA in healthy donors. TCRdb keeps only in-frame clones here, not all; method: immunoSEQ multiplex PCR. The sample consists of 130,000 to 150,000 clones, approximately 77% of them appearing once. Sequencing used PBMCs. These receptors all come from a woman in her forties or fifties in good health and CMV-seronegative. Each CDR3 is given with its conserved first and last residue.

v_call	j_call	cdr3_aa
TRBV19	TRBJ2-4	CASSVGLAGGSGDIQYF
TRBV4-2	TRBJ1-2	CASSQVLTRVTF
TRBV18	TRBJ1-4	CASSGTDRNEKLFF
TRBV19	TRBJ2-2	CASSSGIGGAGGRELFF
TRBV5-1	TRBJ2-5	CASSLERGGETQYF
TRBV6-6	TRBJ1-2	CASSPGGPYGYTF
TRBV7-2	TRBJ2-3	CASRYSLDTQYF
TRBV7-2	TRBJ2-7	CASSLVSSGGAYEQYF
TRBV5-1	TRBJ2-1	CASSLSGAPENEQFF
TRBV27	TRBJ1-5	CASSPRGQPQHF
TRBV11-3	TRBJ2-2	CASSSAGVDTGELFF
TRBV4-3	TRBJ1-2	CASSQEGLYGYTF
TRBV11-2	TRBJ1-2	CASSFGGTNGYTF
TRBV2	TRBJ1-6	CASRAWNRGENSPLHF
TRBV7-9	TRBJ1-2	CASSLVGANPGYTF